Sequencing of this T cell receptor beta chain was carried out in a study of vaccination and CD4 T cells after COVID-19. The wider study: The convalescents comprised six males and four females, two of them Hispanic. The cells were exposed to overlapping spike peptides originating from SARS-CoV-2, HCoV-NL63, HCoV-OC43 and HCoV-229E for stimulation. General study findings and limits: There were relatively few convalescent patients studied, and there were no early post-infection timepoints.

Cultured CD4+ T cells had their DNA profiled by the Oncomine TCR Beta short-read assay. From the PCR reads, TCRdb called clonotypes with MiXCR, one entry per CDR3 protein. The repertoire holds under 15,000 distinct CDR3 sequences, with roughly 61% as singletons. About this clonotype itself: The antigen is undetermined.

The V gene's germline CDR1 is MNHEY and CDR2 SMNVEV (reference sequence). CDR3 length: 15 amino acids. V gave up 3 bases and J gave up 2 bases, with 11 bases separating them. Treatment reported: roughly ten-day PBMC culture with coronavirus spike peptide pools or control peptides (ViraFEST assay). With fresh IL-2 medium, half the medium was replaced on days 3 and 7. This clonotype was sampled from a human donor who had recovered from COVID-19. Sample: CD4+ T cells from blood, cultured in vitro, taken before SARS-CoV-2 vaccination. V gene TRBV27 combines with J gene TRBJ2-1; a weak D match, TRBD2 (5 bases). CDR3 nucleotide sequence: TGTGCCAGCAGTTTGCCGGGAAACCCCTACAATGAGCAGTTCTTC. Protein product: CASSLPGNPYNEQFF.